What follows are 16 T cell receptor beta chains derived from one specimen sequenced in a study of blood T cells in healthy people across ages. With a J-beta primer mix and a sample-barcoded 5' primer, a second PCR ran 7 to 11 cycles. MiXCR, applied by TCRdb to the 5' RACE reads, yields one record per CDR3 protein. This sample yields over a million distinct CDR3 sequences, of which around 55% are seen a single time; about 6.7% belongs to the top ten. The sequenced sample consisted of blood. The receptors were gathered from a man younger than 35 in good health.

The CDR3 DNA reads as TGTGCCAGCTGCCGGGACAGGGCGGGGGACACTGAAGCTTTCTTT. Its protein is CASCRDRAGDTEAFF. The chain has TRBV27 and TRBJ1-1; 9 nucleotides line up with TRBD1. Germline loops: CDR1 MNHEY, CDR2 SMNVEV (reference sequence). The CDR3 covers 15 residues. Trimming at V came to 8 bases and at J to 3 bases, leaving 10 bases not matched to a gene.

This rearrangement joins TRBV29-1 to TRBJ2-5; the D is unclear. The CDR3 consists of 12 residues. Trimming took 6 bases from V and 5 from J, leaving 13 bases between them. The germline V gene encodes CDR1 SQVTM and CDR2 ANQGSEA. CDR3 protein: CSVARRRETQYF. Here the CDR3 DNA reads TGCAGCGTCGCCCGCCGCAGGGAGACCCAGTACTTC.

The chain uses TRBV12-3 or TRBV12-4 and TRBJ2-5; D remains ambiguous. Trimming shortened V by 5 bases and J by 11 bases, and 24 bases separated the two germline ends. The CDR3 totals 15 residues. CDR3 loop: CASSPGPRPSRVQYF. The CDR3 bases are TGTGCCAGCAGTCCAGGCCCCAGGCCCTCACGCGTGCAGTACTTC.

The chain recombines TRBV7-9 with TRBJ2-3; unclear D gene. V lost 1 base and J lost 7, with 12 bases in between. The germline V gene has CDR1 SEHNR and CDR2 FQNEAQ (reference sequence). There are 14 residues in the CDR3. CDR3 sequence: CASSLVGGANTQYF. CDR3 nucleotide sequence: TGTGCCAGCAGCTTAGTTGGCGGAGCTAATACGCAGTATTTT.

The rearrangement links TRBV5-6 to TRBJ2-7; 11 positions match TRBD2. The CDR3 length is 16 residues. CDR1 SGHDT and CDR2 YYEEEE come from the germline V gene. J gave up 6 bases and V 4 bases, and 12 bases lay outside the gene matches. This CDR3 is CASSRLAGILLAEQYF. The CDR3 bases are TGTGCCAGCAGCCGACTAGCGGGAATACTCCTAGCCGAGCAGTACTTC.

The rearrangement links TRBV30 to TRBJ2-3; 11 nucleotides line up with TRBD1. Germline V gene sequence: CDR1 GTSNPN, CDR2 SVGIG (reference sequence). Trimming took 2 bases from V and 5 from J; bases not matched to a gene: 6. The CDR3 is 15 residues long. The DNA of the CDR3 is TGTGCCTGGAGTCGGACAGGGGGCGCAATAGATACGCAGTATTTT. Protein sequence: CAWSRTGGAIDTQYF.

The DNA for the CDR3 is TGTGCCAGCAGCTTATTCGTCTCGGCGGGAGCAATCGCAGATACGCAGTATTTT. Translated, it gives CASSLFVSAGAIADTQYF. This chain links TRBV5-6 with TRBJ2-3; 7 bases align to TRBD2. Germline lookup yields CDR1 SGHDT and CDR2 YYEEEE. With V trimmed by 2 bases and J by 4 bases, 16 bases remained unmatched. The CDR3 runs 18 residues.

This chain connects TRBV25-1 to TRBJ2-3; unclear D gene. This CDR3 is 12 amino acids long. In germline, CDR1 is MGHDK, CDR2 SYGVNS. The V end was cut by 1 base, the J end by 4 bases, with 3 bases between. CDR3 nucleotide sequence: TGTGCCAGCAGTGAATGGCCAGATACGCAGTATTTT. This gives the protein CASSEWPDTQYF.

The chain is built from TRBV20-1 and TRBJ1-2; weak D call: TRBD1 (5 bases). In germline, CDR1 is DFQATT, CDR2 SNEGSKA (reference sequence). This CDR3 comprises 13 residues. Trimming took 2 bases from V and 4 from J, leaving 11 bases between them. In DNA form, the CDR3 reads TGCAGTGCTAGAAGGGACCGCTCCTATGGCTACACCTTC. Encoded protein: CSARRDRSYGYTF.

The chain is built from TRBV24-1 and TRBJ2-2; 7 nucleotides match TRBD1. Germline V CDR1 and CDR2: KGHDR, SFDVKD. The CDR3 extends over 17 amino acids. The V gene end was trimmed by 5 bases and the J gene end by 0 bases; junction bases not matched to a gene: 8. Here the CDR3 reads CATSAPRQGANTGELFF. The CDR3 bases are TGTGCCACCAGTGCCCCGAGACAGGGCGCGAACACCGGGGAGCTGTTTTTT.

The chain's CDR3 is CASSQDPGTGTRETQYF. The CDR3 nucleotides are TGCGCCAGCAGCCAAGACCCAGGGACAGGGACTAGAGAGACCCAGTACTTC. This chain uses TRBV4-1 with TRBJ2-7; possible D gene TRBD1, 9 bases. The DNA end is a closer match to TRBJ2-5, so the J assignment may be wrong. CDR1 MGHRA and CDR2 YSYEKL come from the germline V gene. The CDR3 loop spans 17 amino acids.

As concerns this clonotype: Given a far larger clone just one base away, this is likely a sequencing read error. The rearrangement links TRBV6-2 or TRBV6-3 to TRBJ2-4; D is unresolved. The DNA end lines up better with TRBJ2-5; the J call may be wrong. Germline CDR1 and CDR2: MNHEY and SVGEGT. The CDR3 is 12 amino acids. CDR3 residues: CASSYARETQYF. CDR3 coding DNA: TGTGCCAGCAGTTACGCGAGGGAGACCCAGTACTTC.

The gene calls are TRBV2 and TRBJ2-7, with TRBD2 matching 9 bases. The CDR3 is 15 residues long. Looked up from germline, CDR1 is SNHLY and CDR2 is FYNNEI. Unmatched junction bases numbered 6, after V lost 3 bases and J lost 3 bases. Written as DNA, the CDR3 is TGTGCCAGCAGTGATAGACTAGCGGCATACTACGAGCAGTACTTC. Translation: CASSDRLAAYYEQYF.

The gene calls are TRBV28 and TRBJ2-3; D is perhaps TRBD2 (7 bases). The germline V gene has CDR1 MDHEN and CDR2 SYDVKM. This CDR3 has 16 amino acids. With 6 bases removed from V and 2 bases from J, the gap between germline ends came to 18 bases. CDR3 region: CASSPSEGGPTDTQYF. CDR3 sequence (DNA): TGTGCCAGCAGCCCGAGCGAGGGGGGGCCCACAGATACGCAGTATTTT.

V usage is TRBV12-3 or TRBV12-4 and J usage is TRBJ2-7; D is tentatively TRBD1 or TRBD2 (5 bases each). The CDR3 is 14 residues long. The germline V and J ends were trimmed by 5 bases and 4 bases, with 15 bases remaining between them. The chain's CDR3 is CASSVRDGHYEQYF. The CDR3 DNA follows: TGTGCCAGCAGTGTCCGGGACGGACATTACGAGCAGTACTTC.

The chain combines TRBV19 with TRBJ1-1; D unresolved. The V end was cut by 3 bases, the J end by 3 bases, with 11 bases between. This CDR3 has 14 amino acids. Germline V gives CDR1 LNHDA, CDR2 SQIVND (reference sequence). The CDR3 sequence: CASSIGGMDTEAFF. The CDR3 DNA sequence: TGTGCCAGTAGTATTGGTGGGATGGACACTGAAGCTTTCTTT.